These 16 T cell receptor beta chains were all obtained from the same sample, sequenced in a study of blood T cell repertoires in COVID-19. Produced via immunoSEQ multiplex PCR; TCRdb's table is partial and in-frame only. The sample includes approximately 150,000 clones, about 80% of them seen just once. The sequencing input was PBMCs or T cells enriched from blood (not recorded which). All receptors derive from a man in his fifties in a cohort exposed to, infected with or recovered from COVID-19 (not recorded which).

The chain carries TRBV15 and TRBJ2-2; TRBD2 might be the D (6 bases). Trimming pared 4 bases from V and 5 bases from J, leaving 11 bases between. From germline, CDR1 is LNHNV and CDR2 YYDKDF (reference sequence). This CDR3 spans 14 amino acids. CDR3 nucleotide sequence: TGTGCCACCAGCATGGGGCGGGGTACCGGGGAGCTGTTTTTT. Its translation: CATSMGRGTGELFF.

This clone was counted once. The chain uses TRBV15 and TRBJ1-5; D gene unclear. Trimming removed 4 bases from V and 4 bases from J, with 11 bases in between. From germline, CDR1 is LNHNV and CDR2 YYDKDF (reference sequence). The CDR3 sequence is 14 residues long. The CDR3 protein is CATSNTRGNQPQHF. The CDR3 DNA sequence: TGTGCCACCAGCAATACGCGAGGGAATCAGCCCCAGCATTTT.

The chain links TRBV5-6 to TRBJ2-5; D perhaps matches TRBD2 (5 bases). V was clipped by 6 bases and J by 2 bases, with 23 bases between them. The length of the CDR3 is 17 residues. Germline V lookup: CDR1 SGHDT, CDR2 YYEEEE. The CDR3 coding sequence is TGTGCCAGCACCTCCCTAGGTGGGGTGGGAGAACAAGAGACCCAGTACTTC. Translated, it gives CASTSLGGVGEQETQYF.

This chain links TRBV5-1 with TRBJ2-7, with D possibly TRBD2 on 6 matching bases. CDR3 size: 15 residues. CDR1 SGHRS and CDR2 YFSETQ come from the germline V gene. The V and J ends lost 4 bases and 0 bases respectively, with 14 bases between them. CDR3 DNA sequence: TGCGCCAGCAGCGATACTAGCAGGAGCTCCTACGAGCAGTACTTC. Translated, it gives CASSDTSRSSYEQYF.

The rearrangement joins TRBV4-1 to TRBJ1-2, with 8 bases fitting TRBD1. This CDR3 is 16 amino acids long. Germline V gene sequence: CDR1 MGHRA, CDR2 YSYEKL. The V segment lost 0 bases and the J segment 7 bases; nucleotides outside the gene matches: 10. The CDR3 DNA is TGCGCCAGCAGCCAAGATAGTGGACAGGGTTTATCTGGCTACACCTTC. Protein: CASSQDSGQGLSGYTF.

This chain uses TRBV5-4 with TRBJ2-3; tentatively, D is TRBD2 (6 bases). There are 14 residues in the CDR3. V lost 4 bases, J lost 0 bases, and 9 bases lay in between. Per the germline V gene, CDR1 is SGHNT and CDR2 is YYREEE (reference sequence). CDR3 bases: TGTGCCAGCAGCCGCGGGGACAGCACAGATACGCAGTATTTT. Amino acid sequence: CASSRGDSTDTQYF.

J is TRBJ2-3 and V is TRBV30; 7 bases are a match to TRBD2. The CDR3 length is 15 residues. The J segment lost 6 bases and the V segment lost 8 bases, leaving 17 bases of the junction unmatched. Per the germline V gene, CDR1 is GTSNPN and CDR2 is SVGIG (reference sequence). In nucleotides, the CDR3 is TGTGCCGGGGGGGGTTGGGGCAGGGCCGGTGATACGCAGTATTTT. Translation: CAGGGWGRAGDTQYF.

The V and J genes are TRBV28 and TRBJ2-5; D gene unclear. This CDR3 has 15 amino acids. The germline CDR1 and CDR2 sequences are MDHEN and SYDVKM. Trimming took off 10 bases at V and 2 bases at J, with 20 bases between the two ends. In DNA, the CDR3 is TGTGCCACCTCCCTCGCGGTCGGTGGGCAAGAGACCCAGTACTTC. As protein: CATSLAVGGQETQYF.

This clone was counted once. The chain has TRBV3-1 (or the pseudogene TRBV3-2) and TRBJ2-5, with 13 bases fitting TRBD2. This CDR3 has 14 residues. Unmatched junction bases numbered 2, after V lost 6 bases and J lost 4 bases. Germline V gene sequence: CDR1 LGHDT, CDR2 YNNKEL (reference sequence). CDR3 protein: CASSRTSGRETQYF. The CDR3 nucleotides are TGTGCCAGCAGTCGGACTAGCGGGAGAGAGACCCAGTACTTC.

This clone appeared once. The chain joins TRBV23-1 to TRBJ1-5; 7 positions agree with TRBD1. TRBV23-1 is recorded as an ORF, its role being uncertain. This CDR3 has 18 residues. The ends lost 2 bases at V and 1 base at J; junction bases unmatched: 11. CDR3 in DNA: TGCGCCAGCAGTCAACGCCCGATGGCGGGACAGAGCAATCAGCCCCAGCATTTT. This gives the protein CASSQRPMAGQSNQPQHF.

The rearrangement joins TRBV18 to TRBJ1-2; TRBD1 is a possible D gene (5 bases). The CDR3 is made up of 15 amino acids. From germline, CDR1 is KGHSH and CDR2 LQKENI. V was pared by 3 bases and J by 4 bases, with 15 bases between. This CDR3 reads CASSPLEGRGYGYTF. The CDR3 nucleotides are TGTGCCAGCTCACCCCTGGAGGGGCGGGGCTATGGCTACACCTTC.

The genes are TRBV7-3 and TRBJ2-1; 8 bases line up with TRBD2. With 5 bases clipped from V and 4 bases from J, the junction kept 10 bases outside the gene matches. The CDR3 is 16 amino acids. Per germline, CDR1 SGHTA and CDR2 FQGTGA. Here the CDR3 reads CASSPPGAGAYNEQFF. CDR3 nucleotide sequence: TGTGCCAGCAGCCCTCCAGGAGCGGGAGCTTACAATGAGCAGTTCTTC.

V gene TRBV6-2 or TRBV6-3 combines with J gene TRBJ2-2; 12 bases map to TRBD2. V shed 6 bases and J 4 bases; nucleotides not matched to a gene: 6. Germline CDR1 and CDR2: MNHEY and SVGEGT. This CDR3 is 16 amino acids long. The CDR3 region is CASSRTSGAGTGELFF. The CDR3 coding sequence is TGTGCCAGCAGCCGGACTAGCGGGGCGGGCACCGGGGAGCTGTTTTTT.

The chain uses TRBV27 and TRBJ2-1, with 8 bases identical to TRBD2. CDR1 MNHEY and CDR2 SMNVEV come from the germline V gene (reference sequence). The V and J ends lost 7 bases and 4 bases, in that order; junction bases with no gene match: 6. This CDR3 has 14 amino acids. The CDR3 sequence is CASTIASGYNEQFF. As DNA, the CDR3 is TGTGCCAGCACCATCGCTAGCGGGTACAATGAGCAGTTCTTC.

CDR3 amino acids: CASKLDSHYEQYF. CDR3 in DNA: TGTGCCAGCAAGCTCGACTCGCACTACGAGCAGTACTTC. This chain connects TRBV12-3 or TRBV12-4 to TRBJ2-7, with D unresolved. V was clipped by 7 bases and J by 3 bases, with 13 bases between them. CDR3 length equals 13 residues.

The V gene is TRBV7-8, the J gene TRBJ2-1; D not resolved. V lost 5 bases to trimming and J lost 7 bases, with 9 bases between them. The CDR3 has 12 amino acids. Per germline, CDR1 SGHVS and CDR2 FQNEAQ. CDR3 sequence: CASSLMANEQFF. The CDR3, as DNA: TGTGCCAGCAGCCTCATGGCTAATGAGCAGTTCTTC.